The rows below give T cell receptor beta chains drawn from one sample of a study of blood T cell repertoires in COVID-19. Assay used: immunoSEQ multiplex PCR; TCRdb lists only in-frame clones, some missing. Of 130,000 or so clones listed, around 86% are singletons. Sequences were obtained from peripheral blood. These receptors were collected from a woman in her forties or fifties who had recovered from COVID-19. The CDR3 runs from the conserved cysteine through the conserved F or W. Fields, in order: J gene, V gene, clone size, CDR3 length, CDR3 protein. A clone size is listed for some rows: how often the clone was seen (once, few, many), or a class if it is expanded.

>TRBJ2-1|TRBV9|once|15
CASSAGTSGGNEQFF
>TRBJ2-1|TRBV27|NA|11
CASGTGIKQFF
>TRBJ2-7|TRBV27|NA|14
CASSLQGARSEQYF
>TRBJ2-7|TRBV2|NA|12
CASSVEAYEQYF
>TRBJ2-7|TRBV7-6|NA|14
CASSPTAGAYEQYF
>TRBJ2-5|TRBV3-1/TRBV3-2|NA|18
CASSPGSMGLAGKETQYF
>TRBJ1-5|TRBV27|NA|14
CASSSGYSNQPQHF
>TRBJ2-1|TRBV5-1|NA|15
CASSPGQGTYNEQFF
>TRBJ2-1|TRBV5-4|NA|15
CASSGGTSGYNEQFF
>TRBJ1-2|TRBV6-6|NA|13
CASRRPPGSGYTF
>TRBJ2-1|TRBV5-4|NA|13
CASSLQAYNEQFF
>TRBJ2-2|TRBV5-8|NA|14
CASSLDRVLRELFF
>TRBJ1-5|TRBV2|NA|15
CASGTDRGDHQPQHF
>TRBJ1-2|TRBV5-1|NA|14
CASSLVGGVGGYTF
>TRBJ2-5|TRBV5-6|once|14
CASSSRRTQETQYF
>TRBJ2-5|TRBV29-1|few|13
CSVGHRGGETQYF
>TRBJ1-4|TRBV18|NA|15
CASSPSGDRGLKLFF
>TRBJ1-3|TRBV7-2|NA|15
CASREGSSSGNTIYF
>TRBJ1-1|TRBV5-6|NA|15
CASSWRAHYSSEAFF
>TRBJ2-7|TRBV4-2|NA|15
CASSHGAGDLYEQYF
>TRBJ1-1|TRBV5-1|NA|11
CASRQNTEAFF
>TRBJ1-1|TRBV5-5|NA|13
CASSRDRDTEAFF
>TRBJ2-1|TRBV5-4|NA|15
CASSFELAGESEQFF
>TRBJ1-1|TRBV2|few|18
CASTVLFGQDRRETEAFF
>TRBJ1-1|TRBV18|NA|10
CASSPRGAFF
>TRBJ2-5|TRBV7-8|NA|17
CASSLEGAGGSQETQYF
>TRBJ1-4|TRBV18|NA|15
CASSPRGQTGEKLFF
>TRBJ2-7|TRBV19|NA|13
CASSPNEAYEQYF
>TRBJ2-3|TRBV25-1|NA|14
CASSLAASTDTQYF
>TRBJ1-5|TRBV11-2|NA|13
CASSLTDSQPQHF
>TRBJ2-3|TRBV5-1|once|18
CASSRRGSGGFNPDTQYF
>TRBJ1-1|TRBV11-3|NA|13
CASTSNLNTEAFF
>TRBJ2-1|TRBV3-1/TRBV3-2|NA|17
CASSRSRTSFTHNEQFF
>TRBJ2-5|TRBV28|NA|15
CASSWGAGGQETQYF
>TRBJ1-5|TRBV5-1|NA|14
CASSFGQPNQPQHF
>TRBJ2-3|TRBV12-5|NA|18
CASGLVPDGTSGRNTQYF
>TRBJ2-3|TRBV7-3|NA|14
CASSLKGGTDTQYF
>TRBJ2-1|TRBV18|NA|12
CASSLRGNEQFF
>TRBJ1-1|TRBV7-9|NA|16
CASSLDRGRFDTEAFF
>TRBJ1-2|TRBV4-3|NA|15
CASSQDRTGVRGYTF
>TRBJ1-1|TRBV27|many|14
CASSLDRGYTEAFF
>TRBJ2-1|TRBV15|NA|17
CATSRSLIAGVGNEQFF
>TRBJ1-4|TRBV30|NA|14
CAWSDRNLNEKLFF
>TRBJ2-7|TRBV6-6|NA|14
CASSSGTSGYEQYF
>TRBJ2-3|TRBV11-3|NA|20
CASSYKNRLRGQRSTDTQYF
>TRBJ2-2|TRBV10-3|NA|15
CAISESLEHTGELFF
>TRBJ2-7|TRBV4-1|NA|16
CASSHGGTSGIYEQYF
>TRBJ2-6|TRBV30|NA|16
CAWSVRRTPGANVLTF
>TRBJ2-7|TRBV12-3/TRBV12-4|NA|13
CASTAGVSYEQYF
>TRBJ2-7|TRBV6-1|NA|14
CASRNGQGGYEQYF
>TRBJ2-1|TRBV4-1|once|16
CASSQIAGGPYNEQFF
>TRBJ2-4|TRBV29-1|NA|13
CSVEGAGVNIQYF
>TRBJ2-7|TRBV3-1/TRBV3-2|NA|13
CASSVRGTYEQYF
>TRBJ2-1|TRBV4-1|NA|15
CASSQDRGIRNEQFF
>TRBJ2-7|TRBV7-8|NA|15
CASSLREDTGNEQYF
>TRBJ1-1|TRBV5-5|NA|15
CASSFRTGRDTEAFF